This T cell receptor (beta chain) was identified in a study of metastatic and nonmetastatic thyroid tumors. As for the study in general: Repertoires from blood and tumor or nodule tissue of malignant and benign thyroid patients were compared.

In the original analysis: Clinicopathological groups of papillary thyroid cancer showed CDR3 differences that were used to build a distant-metastasis classifier. TCRdb reanalyzed the PCR reads via MiXCR. These V and J calls originate from TCRdb's pipeline instead of the authors' own analysis. The data contain 20,000 or so clones, 15% to 20% of them singletons. Broader study findings: It was reported that TCR beta diversity was significantly higher in malignant thyroid tumors than benign nodules, in blood and tumor.

This clone has a handful of counts. What it binds is unknown. One end of the junction is discordant with germline, which a read error may explain. No treatment had been given to any patient before thyroid surgery. This TCR came from a female donor with papillary thyroid cancer or a benign thyroid nodule (not recorded which). Some clones in this sample may be carry-over from other donors' samples. The source material was tumor tissue.

DNA of the CDR3: TGTGCCATTAGTCTGATGAGCTCCTACGAGCAGTACTTC. Translating gives CAISLMSSYEQYF. This chain joins TRBV19 and TRBJ2-7; D not resolved. CDR1 is LNHDA and CDR2 is SQIVND in the germline V gene (reference sequence). The CDR3 has 13 residues.